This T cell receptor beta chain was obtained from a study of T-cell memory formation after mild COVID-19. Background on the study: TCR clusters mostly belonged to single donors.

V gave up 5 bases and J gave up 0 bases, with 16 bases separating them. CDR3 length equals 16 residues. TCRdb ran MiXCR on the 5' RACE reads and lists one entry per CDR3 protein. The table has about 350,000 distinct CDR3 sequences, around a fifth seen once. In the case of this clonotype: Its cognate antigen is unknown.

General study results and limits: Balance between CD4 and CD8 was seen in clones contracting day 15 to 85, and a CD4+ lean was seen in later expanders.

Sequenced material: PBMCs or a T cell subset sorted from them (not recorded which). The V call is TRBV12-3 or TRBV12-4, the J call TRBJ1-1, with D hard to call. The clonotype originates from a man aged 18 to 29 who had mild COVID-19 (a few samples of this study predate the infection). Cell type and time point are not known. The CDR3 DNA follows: TGTGCCAGCAGTCCCCGCGGGCAGCTCATGAACACTGAAGCTTTCTTT. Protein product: CASSPRGQLMNTEAFF.